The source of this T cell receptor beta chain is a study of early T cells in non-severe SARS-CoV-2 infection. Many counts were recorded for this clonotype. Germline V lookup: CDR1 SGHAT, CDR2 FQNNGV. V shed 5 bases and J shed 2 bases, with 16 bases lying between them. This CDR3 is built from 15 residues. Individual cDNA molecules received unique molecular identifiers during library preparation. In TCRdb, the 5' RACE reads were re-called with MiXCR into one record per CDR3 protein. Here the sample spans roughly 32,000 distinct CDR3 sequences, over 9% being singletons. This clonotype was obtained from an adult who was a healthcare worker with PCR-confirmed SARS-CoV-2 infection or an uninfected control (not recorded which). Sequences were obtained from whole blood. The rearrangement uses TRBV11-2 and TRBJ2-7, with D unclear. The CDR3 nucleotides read TGTGCCAGCAGCCCGCCCGGGTTGGGGACCTACGAGCAGTACTTC. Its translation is CASSPPGLGTYEQYF.